Presented here are 5 T cell receptor beta chains from one specimen sequenced in a study of T-cell reconstitution after alpha-beta-depleted transplantation in children. As it was prepared, the TCRbeta library received unique molecular identifiers. TCRdb redid the calling of the PCR reads with MiXCR, one entry per CDR3 protein. This table has hundreds of thousands of distinct CDR3 sequences, over 10% appearing once. The sequencing here drew on PBMCs, mostly from graft donor cells, taken 360 days after TCRalphabeta/CD19-depleted stem cell transplant. The receptors shown here come from a male patient younger than 18 who had a stem cell transplant for acute myeloid leukemia, so the T cells may come from the graft donor.

This clonotype was counted a single time. CDR3: CASSLKPGLADYNEQFF. In DNA, the CDR3 is TGTGCCAGCAGCCTTAAACCCGGACTAGCGGACTACAATGAGCAGTTCTTC. The chain employs TRBV14 and TRBJ2-1, with 10 bases lining up with TRBD2. V trimming: 4 bases; J trimming: 3 bases; junction bases outside the gene matches: 9. The CDR3 covers 17 residues. Per germline, CDR1 SGHDN and CDR2 FVKESK.

This clonotype appeared many times. The chain couples TRBV20-1 to TRBJ2-7; no reliable D call. Trimming left V 1 base short and J 9 bases short, with 10 bases between. From germline, CDR1 is DFQATT and CDR2 SNEGSKA (reference sequence). This CDR3 comprises 11 residues. The CDR3 spells CSARAPPMQYF. The CDR3 DNA is TGCAGTGCTAGAGCCCCACCTATGCAGTACTTC.

This clonotype was recorded at least ten times. V and J are TRBV2 and TRBJ2-2; no definite D call. V dropped 3 bases and J dropped 0 bases, with 14 bases sitting between them. CDR1 SNHLY and CDR2 FYNNEI come from the germline V gene. There are 17 residues in the CDR3. CDR3 in DNA: TGTGCCAGCAGTGACGATCGTGGCGGCTCGAACACCGGGGAGCTGTTTTTT. Protein: CASSDDRGGSNTGELFF. The full variable domain, rest sourced from reference TRBV2 and TRBJ2-2, is EPEVTQTPSHQVTQMGQEVILRCVPISNHLYFYWYRQILGQKVEFLVSFYNNEISEKSEIFDDQFSVERPDGSNFTLKIRSTKLEDSAMYFCASSDDRGGSNTGELFFGEGSRLTVL.

The gene calls are TRBV7-2 and TRBJ2-1; 10 bases align to TRBD2. The CDR3 runs 17 residues. J gave up 3 bases and V 3 bases, and 8 bases lay outside the gene matches. Germline CDR1 and CDR2: SGHTA and FQGNSA. The CDR3 loop is CASSLWASGSGYNEQFF. The CDR3 bases are TGTGCCAGCAGCTTGTGGGCTAGCGGGAGTGGCTACAATGAGCAGTTCTTC.

This clonotype has more than one count but fewer than ten. The chain is built from TRBV5-1 and TRBJ2-3; 7 bases are a match to TRBD1. In germline, CDR1 is SGHRS, CDR2 YFSETQ. CDR3 length equals 14 residues. After removal of 3 bases from V and 6 bases from J, the junction contained 7 bases not matched to a gene. The CDR3 protein is CASSWTGARDTQYF. Written as DNA, the CDR3 is TGCGCCAGCAGCTGGACAGGAGCTCGGGATACGCAGTATTTT. Complete variable domain (other parts from reference TRBV5-1 and TRBJ2-3): KAGVTQTPRYLIKTRGQQVTLSCSPISGHRSVSWYQQTPGQGLQFLFEYFSETQRNKGNFPGRFSGRQFSNSRSEMNVSTLELGDSALYLCASSWTGARDTQYFGPGTRLTVL.